These 3 T cell receptor beta chains were sequenced from one sample in a study of blood T cell repertoires in COVID-19. Assay: immunoSEQ multiplex PCR; the TCRdb copy retains only in-frame clones and omits some. The table includes fewer than 100,000 clones, about nine tenths detected once. The sample was peripheral blood. Receptors originate from a woman of 80 years or more with acute or convalescent COVID-19.

V gene TRBV3-1 (or the pseudogene TRBV3-2) combines with J gene TRBJ1-2, with a weak D call TRBD1 (5 bases). CDR1 is LGHDT, CDR2 YNNKEL, per germline (reference sequence). There are 14 residues in the CDR3. The V end was cut by 0 bases, the J end by 8 bases, with 13 bases between. CDR3 in amino acids: CASSQDSQGGGYTF. The CDR3 DNA reads TGTGCCAGCAGCCAAGATTCCCAGGGAGGAGGCTACACCTTC.

This rearrangement joins TRBV19 to TRBJ1-1; D uncertain. The CDR3 length is 14 residues. V was shortened by 5 bases and J by 1 base, with 11 bases between the two germline ends. Germline values: CDR1 LNHDA, CDR2 SQIVND (reference sequence). The CDR3 DNA follows: TGTGCCAGTAGTGGAATTCCGGGGAACACTGAAGCTTTCTTT. Its protein is CASSGIPGNTEAFF.

The rearrangement links TRBV2 to TRBJ1-1, with 10 nucleotides matching TRBD1. CDR3 length: 13 amino acids. V dropped 6 bases and J dropped 11; count of bases not matched to a gene: 9. Germline CDR1 and CDR2: SNHLY and FYNNEI. For the CDR3, the DNA is TGTGCCAGCAGAAGCCAGGGACAGGGGAGGGCTTTCTTT. Translation: CASRSQGQGRAFF.